In its sample, the clone carrying this TCR beta chain was seen many times. The sample originates from a study of neurological immune-mediated disorders. Trimming pared 0 bases from V and 10 bases from J, leaving 17 bases between. Germline V gene lookup returns CDR1 SGHRS and CDR2 YFSETQ. The CDR3 loop spans 15 amino acids. Each CDR3 protein is one row after TCRdb ran MiXCR on the 5' RACE reads. This table holds 11,000 to 15,000 distinct CDR3 sequences, roughly 13% found once. The sequenced material came from CD8+ T cells from blood. This TCR was sampled from a female donor with HTLV-1-associated myelopathy (HAM/TSP). The rearrangement links TRBV5-1 to TRBJ2-1, with a tentative D call TRBD2 (6 bases). The CDR3 reads CASSLDPGLPLEQFF. As DNA, the CDR3 is TGCGCCAGCAGCTTGGACCCGGGACTGCCTCTAGAGCAGTTCTTC.